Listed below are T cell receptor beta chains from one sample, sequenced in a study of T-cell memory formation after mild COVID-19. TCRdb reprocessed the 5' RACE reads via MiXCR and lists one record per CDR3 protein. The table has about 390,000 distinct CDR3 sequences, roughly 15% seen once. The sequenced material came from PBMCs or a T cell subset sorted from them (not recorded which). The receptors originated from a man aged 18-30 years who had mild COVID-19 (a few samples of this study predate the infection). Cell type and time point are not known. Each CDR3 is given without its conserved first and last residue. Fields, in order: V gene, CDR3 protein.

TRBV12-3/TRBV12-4	ASRLGANYGYT
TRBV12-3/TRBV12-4	ASSLGAEGPTDTQY
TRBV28	ASSLTVAAKNIQY
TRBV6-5	ASSLAGVFTDTQY
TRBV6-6	ASSYSVTADQPQH
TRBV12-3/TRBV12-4	ASSLTGVDTQY
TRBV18	ASSRVNEKLF
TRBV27	ASSLSSNYGYT
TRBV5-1	ASSFLGDGAEAF
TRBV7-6	ASSPILGGAVTEAF
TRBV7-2	ASSLGQNSPLH
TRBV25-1	ASSEQGAIDTQY
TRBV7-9	ASSLVAVYGYT
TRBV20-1	SAIRRETQY
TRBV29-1	SVATGTGRETQY
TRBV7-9	ASSSWEGNQPQH
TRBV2	ASTQPPGKTQY
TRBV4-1	ASSPWRDTNTGELF